At least ten counts were recorded for the clone carrying this T cell receptor (beta chain). Its antigen is still unknown. The data are from a study of regulatory T cells in long-lasting Graves disease. The CDR3 sequence is 13 residues long. The germline V and J ends were trimmed by 6 bases and 7 bases, with 13 bases remaining between them. Germline V gene sequence: CDR1 SGHVS, CDR2 FQNEAQ. TCR beta libraries were built with iRepertoire HTBI primers and Arm-PCR of CDR3 regions. TCRdb recomputed calls from the multiplex PCR reads with MiXCR, one row per CDR3 protein. The data show about 540,000 distinct CDR3 sequences, 13% seen once. Time point reported: newly diagnosed GD, antithyroid drugs for less than 3 months. With RNA extracted from PBMCs as input, the TCR library was made. The peripheral blood volume drawn was roughly 9.9 milliliters, and it was collected into EDTA tubes. General study points: The study found lower TCR diversity in persistent Graves' patients than in newly diagnosed ones.

The same specimen was also included in a second study, on T cells in Graves' hyperthyroidism and ophthalmopathy. That report notes: Pregnant or lactating patients were excluded, as were those with uncontrolled infection or other autoimmune disease. A set of HTBI primers served as the primers for a first-round RT-PCR of the TCR CDR3.

This material consisted of peripheral blood mononuclear cells (PBMCs), taken at new diagnosis, from a patient treated with antithyroid drugs. This sequence originates from a man aged 25-40 years with Graves disease. The gene calls are TRBV7-8 and TRBJ1-5; D might be TRBD1 (6 bases). CDR3: CASSIQGSQPQHF. In DNA form, the CDR3 reads TGTGCCAGCAGTATACAGGGTTCCCAGCCCCAGCATTTT.